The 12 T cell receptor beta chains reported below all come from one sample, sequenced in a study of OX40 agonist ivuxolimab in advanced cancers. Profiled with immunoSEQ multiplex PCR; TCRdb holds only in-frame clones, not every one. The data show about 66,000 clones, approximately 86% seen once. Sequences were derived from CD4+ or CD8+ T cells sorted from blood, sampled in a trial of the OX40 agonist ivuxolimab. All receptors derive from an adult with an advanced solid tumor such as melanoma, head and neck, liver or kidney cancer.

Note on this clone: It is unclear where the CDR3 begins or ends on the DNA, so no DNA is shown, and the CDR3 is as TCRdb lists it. The CDR3 sequence is CASTSGRSSYEQYF. V is TRBV28 and J is TRBJ2-7. Looked up from germline, CDR1 is MDHEN and CDR2 is SYDVKM. The CDR3 is 14 amino acids long, termini counted.

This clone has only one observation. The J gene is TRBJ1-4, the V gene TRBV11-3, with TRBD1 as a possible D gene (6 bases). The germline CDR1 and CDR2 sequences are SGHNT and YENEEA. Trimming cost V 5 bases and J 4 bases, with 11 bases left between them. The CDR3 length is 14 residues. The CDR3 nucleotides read TGTGCCAGCAGCCAGGACAGATATAATGAAAAACTGTTTTTT. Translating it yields CASSQDRYNEKLFF.

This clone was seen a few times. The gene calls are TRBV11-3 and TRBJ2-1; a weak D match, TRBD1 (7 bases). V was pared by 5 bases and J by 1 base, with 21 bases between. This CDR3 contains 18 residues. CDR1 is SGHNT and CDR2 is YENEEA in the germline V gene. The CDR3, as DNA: TGTGCCAGCAGCGCGGGGACGTCAGGGGACAGTTCCTACAATGAGCAGTTCTTC. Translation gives CASSAGTSGDSSYNEQFF.

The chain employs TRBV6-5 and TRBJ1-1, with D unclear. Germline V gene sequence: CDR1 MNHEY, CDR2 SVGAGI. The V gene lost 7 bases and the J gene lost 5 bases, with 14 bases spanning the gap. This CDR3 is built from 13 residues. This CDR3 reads CASTPGAGTEAFF. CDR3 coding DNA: TGTGCCAGCACCCCCGGAGCCGGAACTGAAGCTTTCTTT.

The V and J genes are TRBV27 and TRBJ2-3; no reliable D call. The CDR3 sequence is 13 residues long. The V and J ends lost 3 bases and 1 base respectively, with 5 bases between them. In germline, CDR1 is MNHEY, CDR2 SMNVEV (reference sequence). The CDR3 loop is CASSFPGTDTQYF. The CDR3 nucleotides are TGTGCCAGCAGTTTCCCAGGCACAGATACGCAGTATTTT.

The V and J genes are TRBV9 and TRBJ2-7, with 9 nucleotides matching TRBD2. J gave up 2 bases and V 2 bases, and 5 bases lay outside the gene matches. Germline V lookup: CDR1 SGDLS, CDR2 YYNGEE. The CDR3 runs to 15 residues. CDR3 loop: CASSVLAGHTYEQYF. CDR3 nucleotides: TGTGCCAGCAGCGTTCTAGCGGGGCATACCTACGAGCAGTACTTC.

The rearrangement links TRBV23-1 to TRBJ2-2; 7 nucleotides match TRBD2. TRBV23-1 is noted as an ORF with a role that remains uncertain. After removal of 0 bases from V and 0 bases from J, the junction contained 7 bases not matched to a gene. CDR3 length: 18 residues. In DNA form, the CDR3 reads TGCGCCAGCAGTCAATCGTCTAGCGGCTACACGAACACCGGGGAGCTGTTTTTT. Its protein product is CASSQSSSGYTNTGELFF.

CDR3 nucleotide sequence: TGCAGCGTTGAAGCCGGAAGCAATCAGCCCCAGCATTTT. Translated: CSVEAGSNQPQHF. The V and J genes are TRBV29-1 and TRBJ1-5, with D unresolved. CDR3 length: 13 amino acids. Trimming removed 1 base at V and 1 base at J, with 5 bases between. Germline values: CDR1 SQVTM, CDR2 ANQGSEA.

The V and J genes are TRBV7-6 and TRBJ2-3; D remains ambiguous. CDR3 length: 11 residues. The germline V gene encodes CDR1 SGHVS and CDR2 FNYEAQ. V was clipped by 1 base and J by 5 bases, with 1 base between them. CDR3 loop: CASSLEDTQYF. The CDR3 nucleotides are TGTGCCAGCAGCTTAGAAGATACGCAGTATTTT.

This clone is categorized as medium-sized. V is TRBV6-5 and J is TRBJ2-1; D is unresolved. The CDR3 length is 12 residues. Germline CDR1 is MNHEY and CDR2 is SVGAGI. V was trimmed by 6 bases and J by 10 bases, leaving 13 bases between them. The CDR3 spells CASRSRPGEQFF. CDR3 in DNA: TGTGCCAGCAGGTCCCGACCAGGAGAGCAGTTCTTC.

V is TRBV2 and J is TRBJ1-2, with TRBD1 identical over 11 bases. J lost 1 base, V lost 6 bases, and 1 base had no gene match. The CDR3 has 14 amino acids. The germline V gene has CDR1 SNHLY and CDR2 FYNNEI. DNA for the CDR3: TGTGCCAGCAGAGGGACAGGGGGTAACTATGGCTACACCTTC. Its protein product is CASRGTGGNYGYTF.

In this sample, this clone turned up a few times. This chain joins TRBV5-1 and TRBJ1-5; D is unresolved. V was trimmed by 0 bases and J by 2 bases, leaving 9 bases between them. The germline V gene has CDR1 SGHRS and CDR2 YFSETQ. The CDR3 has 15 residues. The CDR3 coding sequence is TGCGCCAGCAGCTTGGCCCCCTATGGCAATCAGCCCCAGCATTTT. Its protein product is CASSLAPYGNQPQHF.